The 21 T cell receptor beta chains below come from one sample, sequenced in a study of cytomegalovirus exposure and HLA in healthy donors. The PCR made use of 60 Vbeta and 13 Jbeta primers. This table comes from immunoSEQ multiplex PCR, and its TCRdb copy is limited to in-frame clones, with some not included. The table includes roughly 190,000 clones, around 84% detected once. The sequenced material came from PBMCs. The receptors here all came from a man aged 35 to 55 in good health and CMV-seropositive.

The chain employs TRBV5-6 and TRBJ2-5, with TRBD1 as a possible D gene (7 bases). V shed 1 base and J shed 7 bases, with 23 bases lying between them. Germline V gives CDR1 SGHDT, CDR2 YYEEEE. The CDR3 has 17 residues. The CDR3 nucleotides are TGTGCCAGCAGCTTGTTTGTTCAGCCAGGGGGAGGAGGGACCCAGTACTTC. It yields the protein CASSLFVQPGGGGTQYF.

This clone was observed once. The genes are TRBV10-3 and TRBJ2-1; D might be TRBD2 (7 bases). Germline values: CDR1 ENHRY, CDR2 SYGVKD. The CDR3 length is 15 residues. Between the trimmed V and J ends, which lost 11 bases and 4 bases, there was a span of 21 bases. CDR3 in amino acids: CAAGALPLSYNEQFF. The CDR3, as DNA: TGTGCCGCGGGGGCCCTACCCTTATCTTACAATGAGCAGTTCTTC.

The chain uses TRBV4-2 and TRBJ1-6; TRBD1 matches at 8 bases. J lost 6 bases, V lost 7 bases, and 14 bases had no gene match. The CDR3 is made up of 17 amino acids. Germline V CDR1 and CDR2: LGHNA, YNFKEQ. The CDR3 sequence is CASTFADRAKSNSPLHF. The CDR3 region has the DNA TGTGCCAGCACCTTCGCGGACAGGGCGAAGAGTAATTCACCCCTCCACTTT.

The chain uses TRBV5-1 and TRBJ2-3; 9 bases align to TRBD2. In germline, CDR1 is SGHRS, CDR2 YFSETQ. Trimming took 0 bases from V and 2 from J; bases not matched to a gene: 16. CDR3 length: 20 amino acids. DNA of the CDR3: TGCGCCAGCAGCTTGGAGCGGGCTAGCGGGGCCCCTTCTCCCACAGATACGCAGTATTTT. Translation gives CASSLERASGAPSPTDTQYF.

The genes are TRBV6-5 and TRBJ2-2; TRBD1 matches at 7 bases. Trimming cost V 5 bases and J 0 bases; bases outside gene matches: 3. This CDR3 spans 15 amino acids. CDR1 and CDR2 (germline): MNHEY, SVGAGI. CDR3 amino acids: CASSRQGPNTGELFF. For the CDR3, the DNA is TGTGCCAGCAGTCGACAGGGACCGAACACCGGGGAGCTGTTTTTT.

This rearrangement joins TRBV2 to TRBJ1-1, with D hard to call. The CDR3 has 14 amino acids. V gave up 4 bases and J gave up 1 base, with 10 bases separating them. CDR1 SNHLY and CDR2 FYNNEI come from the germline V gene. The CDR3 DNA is TGTGCCAGCAGTGCGGGGAAAAAGAACACTGAAGCTTTCTTT. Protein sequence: CASSAGKKNTEAFF.

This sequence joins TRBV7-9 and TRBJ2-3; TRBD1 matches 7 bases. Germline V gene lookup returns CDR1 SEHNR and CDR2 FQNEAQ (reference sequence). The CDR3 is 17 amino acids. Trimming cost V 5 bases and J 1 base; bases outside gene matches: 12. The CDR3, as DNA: TGTGCCAGCAGCCCACAGGGGACACTACGGGGCACAGATACGCAGTATTTT. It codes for CASSPQGTLRGTDTQYF.

CDR3 DNA sequence: TGTGCCAGCAGCTTAGCTCTGGCTAGCGGGAGCAATTACAATGAGCAGTTCTTC. It is translated as CASSLALASGSNYNEQFF. V usage is TRBV7-2 and J usage is TRBJ2-1; 10 positions agree with TRBD2. The germline V gene has CDR1 SGHTA and CDR2 FQGNSA. J gave up 4 bases and V 0 bases, and 9 bases lay outside the gene matches. This CDR3 region has 18 residues.

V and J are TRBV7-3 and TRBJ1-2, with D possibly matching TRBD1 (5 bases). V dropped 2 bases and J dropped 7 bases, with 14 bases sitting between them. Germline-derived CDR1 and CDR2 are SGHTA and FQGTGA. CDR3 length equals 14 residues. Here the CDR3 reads CASSLAAGSGGYTF. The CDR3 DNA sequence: TGTGCCAGCAGCTTAGCCGCAGGGTCGGGTGGCTACACCTTC.

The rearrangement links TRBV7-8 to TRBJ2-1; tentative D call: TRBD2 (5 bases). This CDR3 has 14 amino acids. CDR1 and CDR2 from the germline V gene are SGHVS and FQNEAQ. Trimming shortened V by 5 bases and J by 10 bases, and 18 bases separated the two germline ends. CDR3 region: CASSPPLSGREQFF. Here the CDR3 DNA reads TGTGCCAGCAGCCCTCCCCTCTCGGGGAGAGAGCAGTTCTTC.

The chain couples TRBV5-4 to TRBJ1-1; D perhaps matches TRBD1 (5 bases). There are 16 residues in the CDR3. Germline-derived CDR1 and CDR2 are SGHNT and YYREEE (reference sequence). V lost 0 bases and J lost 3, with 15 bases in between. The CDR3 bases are TGTGCCAGCAGCTTGGCCGGGGGAAGGGGTGACACTGAAGCTTTCTTT. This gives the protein CASSLAGGRGDTEAFF.

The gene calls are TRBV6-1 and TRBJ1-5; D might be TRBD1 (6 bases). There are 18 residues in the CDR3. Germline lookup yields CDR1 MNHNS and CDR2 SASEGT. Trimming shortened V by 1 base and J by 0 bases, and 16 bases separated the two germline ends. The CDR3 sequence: CASSEVGQSFYSNQPQHF. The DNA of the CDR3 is TGTGCCAGCAGTGAAGTAGGACAGAGTTTCTATAGCAATCAGCCCCAGCATTTT.

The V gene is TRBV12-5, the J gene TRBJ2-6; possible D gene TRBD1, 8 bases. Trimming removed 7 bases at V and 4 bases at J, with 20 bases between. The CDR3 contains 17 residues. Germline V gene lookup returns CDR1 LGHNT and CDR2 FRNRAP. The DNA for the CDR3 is TGTGCTAGTGCTCAAACAGGGGGGGCTTCGGGGGCCAACGTCCTGACTTTC. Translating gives CASAQTGGASGANVLTF.

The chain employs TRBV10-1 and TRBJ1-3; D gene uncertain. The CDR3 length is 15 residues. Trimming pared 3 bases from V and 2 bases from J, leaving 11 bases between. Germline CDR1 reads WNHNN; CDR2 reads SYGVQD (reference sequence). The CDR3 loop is CASSEVSGTGNTIYF. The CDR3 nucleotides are TGCGCCAGCAGTGAAGTGTCGGGGACTGGAAACACCATATATTTT.

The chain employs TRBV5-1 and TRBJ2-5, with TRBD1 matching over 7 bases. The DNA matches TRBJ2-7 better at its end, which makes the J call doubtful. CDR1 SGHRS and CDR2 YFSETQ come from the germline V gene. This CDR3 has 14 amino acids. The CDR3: CASSLWDSSYEQYF. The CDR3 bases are TGCGCCAGCAGCCTGTGGGACAGCTCCTACGAGCAGTACTTC.

CDR3 residues: CASRSTGYNEQFF. The CDR3, as DNA: TGTGCCAGCAGATCGACAGGTTACAATGAGCAGTTCTTC. The chain carries TRBV6-1 and TRBJ2-1; a weak D match, TRBD1 (6 bases). There are 13 residues in the CDR3. V was clipped by 6 bases and J by 4 bases, with 10 bases between them. Germline V lookup: CDR1 MNHNS, CDR2 SASEGT.

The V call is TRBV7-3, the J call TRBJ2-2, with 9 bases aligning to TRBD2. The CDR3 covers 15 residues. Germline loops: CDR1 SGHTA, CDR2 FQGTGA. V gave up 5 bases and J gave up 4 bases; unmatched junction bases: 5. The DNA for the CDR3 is TGTGCCAGCAGCCGCGGGGGGGGAGCCACCGGGGAGCTGTTTTTT. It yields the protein CASSRGGGATGELFF.

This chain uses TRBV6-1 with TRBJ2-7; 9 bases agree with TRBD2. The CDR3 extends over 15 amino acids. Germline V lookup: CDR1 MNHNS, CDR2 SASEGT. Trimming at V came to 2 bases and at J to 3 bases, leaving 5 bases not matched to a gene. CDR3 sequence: CASSERGGRVYEQYF. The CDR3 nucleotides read TGTGCCAGCAGTGAACGCGGCGGGAGGGTCTACGAGCAGTACTTC.

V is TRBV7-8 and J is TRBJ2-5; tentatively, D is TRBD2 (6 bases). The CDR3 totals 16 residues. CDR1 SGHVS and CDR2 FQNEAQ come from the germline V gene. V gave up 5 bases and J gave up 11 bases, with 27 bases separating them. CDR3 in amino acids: CASSPEPGEIFWEQYF. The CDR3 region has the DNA TGTGCCAGCAGCCCCGAACCGGGGGAAATATTCTGGGAGCAGTACTTC. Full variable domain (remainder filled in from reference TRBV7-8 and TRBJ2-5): GAGVSQSPRYKVAKRGQDVALRCDPISGHVSLFWYQQALGQGPEFLTYFQNEAQLDKSGLPSDRFFAERPEGSVSTLKIQRTQQEDSAVYLCASSPEPGEIFWEQYFGPGTRLLVL.

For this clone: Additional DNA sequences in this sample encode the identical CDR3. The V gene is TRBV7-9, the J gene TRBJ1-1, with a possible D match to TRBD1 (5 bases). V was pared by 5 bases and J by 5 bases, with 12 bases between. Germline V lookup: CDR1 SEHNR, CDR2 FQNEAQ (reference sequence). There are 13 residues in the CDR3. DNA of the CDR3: TGTGCCAGCAGCCCGCAGGGAGGGACTGAAGCTTTCTTT. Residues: CASSPQGGTEAFF.

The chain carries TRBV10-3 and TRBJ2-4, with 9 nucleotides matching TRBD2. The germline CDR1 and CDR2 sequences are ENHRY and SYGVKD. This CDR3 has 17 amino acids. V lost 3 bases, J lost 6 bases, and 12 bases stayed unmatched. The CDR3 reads CAISESTAGGLRNIQYF. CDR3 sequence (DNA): TGTGCCATCAGTGAAAGTACAGCGGGGGGCCTTAGAAACATTCAGTACTTC.